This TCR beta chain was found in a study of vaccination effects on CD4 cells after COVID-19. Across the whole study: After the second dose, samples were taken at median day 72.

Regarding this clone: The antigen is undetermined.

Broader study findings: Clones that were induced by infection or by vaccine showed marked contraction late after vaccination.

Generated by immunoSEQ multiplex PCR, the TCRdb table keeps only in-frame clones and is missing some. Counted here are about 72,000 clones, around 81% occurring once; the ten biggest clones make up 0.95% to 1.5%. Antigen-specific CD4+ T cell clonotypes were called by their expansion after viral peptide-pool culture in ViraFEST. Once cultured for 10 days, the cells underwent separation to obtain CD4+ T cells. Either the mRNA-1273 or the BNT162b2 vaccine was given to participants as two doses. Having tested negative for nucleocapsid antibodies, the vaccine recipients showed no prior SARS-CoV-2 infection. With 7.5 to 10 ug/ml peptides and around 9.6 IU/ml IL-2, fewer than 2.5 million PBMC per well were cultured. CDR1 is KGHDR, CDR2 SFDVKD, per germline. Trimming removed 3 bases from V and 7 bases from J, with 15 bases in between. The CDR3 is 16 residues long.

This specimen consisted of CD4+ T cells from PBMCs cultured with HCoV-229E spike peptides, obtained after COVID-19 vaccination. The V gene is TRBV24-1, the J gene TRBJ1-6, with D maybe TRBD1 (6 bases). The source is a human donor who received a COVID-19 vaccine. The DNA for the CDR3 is TGTGCCACCAGTGATCCCAGGGCAGGGGCCAATTCACCCCTCCACTTT. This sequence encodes CATSDPRAGANSPLHF.